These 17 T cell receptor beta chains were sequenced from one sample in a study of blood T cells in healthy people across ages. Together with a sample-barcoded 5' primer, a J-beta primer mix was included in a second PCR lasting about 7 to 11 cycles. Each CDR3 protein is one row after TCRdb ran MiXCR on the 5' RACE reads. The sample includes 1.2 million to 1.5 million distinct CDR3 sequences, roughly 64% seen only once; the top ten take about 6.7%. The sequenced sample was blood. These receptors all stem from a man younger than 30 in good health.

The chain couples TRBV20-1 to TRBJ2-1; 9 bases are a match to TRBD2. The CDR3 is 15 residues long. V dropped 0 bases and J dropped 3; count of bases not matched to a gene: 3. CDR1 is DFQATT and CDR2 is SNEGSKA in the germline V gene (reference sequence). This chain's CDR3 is CSARDYSGGYNEQFF. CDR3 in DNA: TGCAGTGCTAGAGATTATAGCGGGGGCTACAATGAGCAGTTCTTC.

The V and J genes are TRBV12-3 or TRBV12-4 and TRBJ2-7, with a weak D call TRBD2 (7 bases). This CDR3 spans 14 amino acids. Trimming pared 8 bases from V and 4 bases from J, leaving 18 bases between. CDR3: CASGRAGVVYEQYF. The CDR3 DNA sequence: TGTGCCAGCGGGAGGGCAGGGGTGGTTTACGAGCAGTACTTC.

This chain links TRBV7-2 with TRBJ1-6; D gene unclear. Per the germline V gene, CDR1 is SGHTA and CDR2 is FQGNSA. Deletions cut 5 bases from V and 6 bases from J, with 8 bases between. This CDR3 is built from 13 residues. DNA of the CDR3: TGTGCCAGCAGCCCCAGCCCTAATTCACCCCTCCACTTT. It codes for CASSPSPNSPLHF.

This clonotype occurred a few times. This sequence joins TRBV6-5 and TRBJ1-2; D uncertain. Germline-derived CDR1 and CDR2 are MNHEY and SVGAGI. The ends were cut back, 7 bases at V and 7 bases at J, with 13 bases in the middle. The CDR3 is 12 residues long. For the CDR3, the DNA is TGTGCCAGCACTAACCCCCGGGGTGGCTACACCTTC. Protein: CASTNPRGGYTF.

The CDR3 loop reads CASTDSGGWNEQFF. The DNA for the CDR3 is TGTGCCAGCACCGACTCAGGGGGATGGAATGAGCAGTTCTTC. The chain combines TRBV12-3 or TRBV12-4 with TRBJ2-1, with 7 positions matching TRBD1. The CDR3 covers 14 residues. J lost 7 bases, V lost 7 bases, and 10 bases had no gene match.

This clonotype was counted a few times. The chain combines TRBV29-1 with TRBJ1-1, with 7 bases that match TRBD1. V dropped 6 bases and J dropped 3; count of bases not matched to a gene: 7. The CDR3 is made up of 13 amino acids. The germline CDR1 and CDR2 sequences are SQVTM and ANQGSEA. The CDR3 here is CSVYRGLDTEAFF. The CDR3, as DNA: TGCAGCGTCTACAGGGGTCTGGACACTGAAGCTTTCTTT.

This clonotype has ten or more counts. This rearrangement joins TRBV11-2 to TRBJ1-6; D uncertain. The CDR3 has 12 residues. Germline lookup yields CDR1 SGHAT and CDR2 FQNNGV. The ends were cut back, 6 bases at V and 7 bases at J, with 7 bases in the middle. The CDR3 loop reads CASSLRNSPLHF. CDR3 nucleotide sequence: TGTGCCAGCAGTTTACGCAATTCACCCCTCCACTTT.

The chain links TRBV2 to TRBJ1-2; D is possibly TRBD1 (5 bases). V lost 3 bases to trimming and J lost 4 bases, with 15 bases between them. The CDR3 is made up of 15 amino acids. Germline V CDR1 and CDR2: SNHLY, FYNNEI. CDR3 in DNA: TGTGCCAGCAGTGAGAGCCCGGGGCTGAGCTATGGCTACACCTTC. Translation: CASSESPGLSYGYTF.

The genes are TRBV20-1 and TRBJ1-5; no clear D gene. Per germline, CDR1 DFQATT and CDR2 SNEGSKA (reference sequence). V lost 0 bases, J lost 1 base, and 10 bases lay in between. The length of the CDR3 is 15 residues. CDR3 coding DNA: TGCAGTGCTAGAGATGCCCAGTCCAGCAATCAGCCCCAGCATTTT. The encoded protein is CSARDAQSSNQPQHF.

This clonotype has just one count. DNA for the CDR3: TGTGCCAGCAGCCCCCTGTTGGCCGATACGCAGTATTTT. Protein sequence: CASSPLLADTQYF. The genes are TRBV6-5 and TRBJ2-3; no clear D. The CDR3 contains 13 residues. The germline CDR1 and CDR2 sequences are MNHEY and SVGAGI. Trimming stripped 6 bases from V and 6 bases from J, with 13 bases between.

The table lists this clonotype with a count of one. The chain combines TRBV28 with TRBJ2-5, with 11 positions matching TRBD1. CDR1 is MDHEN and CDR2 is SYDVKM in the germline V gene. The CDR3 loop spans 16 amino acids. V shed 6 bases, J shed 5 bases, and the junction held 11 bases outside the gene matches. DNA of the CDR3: TGTGCCAGCAGATCCGGGACAGGGGGTGCCAAGGAGACCCAGTACTTC. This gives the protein CASRSGTGGAKETQYF.

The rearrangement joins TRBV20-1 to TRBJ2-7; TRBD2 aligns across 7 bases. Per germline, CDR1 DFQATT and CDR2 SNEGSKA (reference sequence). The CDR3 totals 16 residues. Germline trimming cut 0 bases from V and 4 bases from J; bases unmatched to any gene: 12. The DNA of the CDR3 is TGCAGTGCTAGAGAGGGACTACCATCTCAGATTTACGAGCAGTACTTC. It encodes CSAREGLPSQIYEQYF.

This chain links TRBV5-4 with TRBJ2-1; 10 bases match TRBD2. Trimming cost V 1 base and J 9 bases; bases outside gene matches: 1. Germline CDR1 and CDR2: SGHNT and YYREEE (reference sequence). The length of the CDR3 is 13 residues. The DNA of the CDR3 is TGTGCCAGCAGCTTGATAGCGGGAGGTGAGCAGTTCTTC. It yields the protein CASSLIAGGEQFF.

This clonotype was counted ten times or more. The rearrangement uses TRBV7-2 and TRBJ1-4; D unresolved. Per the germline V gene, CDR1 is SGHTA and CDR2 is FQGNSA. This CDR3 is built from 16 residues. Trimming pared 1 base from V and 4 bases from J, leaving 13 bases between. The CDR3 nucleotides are TGTGCCAGCAGCTTAGGGGATCTGGTGCTTAATGAAAAACTGTTTTTT. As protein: CASSLGDLVLNEKLFF.

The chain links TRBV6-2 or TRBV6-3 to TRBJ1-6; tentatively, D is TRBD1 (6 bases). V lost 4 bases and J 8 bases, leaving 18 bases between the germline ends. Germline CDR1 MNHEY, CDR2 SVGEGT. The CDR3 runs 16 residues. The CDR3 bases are TGTGCCAGCAGTTTTCAGCTAGGGGGTGTAGATTCACCCCTCCACTTT. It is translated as CASSFQLGGVDSPLHF.

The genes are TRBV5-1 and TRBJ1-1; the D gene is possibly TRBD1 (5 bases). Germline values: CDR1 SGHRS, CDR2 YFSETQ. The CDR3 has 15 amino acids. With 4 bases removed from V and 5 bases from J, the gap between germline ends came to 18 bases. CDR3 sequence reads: CASSTGGGVGTEAFF. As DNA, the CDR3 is TGCGCCAGCAGCACCGGGGGGGGAGTGGGGACTGAAGCTTTCTTT.

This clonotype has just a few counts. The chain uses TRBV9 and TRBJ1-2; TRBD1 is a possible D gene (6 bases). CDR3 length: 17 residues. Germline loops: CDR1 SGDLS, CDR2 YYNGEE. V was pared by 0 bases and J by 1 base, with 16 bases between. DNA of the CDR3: TGTGCCAGCAGCGTAGAAGTGACAGGAGGTATTAACTATGGCTACACCTTC. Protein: CASSVEVTGGINYGYTF.